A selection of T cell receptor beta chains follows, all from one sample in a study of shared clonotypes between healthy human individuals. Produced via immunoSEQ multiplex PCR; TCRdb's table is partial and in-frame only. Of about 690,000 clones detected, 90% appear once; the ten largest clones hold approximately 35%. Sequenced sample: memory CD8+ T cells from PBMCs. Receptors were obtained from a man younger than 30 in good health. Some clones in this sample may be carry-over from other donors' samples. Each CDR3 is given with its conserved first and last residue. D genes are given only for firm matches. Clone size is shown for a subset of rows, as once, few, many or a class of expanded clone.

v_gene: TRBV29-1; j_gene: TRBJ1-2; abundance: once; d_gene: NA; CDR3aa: CSVEMALNYGYTF; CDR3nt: TGCAGCGTTGAAATGGCCCTCAACTATGGCTACACCTTC
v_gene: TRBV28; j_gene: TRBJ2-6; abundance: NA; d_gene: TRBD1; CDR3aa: CASSSGQLSGANVLTF; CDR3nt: TGTGCCAGCAGTTCGGGACAGCTCTCTGGGGCCAACGTCCTGACTTTC
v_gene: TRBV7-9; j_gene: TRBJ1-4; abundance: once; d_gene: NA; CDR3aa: CASSLRGGENEKLFF; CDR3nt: TGTGCCAGCAGCCTCAGGGGAGGGGAAAATGAAAAACTGTTTTTT
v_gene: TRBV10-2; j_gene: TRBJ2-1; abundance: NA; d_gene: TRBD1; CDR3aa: CASSDPGQYYNEQFF; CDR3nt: TGCGCCAGCAGCGACCCGGGACAGTACTACAATGAGCAGTTCTTC
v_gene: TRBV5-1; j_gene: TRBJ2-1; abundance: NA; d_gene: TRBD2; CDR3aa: CASSWGLAGATNEQFF; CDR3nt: TGCGCCAGCAGTTGGGGACTAGCGGGAGCCACCAATGAGCAGTTCTTC
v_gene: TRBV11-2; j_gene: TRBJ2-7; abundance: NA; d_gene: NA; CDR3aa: CASSLTGSSYEQYF; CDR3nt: TGTGCCAGCAGCCTGACAGGAAGCTCCTACGAGCAGTACTTC
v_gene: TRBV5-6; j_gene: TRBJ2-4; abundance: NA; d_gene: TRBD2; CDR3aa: CASSLGTSGIGF; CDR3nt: TGTGCCAGCAGCCTCGGGACTAGCGGGATCGGGTTC
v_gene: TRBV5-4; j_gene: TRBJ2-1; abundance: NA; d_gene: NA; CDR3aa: CASSHDRSSYNEQFF; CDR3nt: TGTGCCAGCAGCCACGACCGTAGCTCCTACAATGAGCAGTTCTTC
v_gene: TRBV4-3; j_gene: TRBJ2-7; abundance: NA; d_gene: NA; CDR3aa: CASSQGKGSYEQYF; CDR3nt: TGCGCCAGCAGCCAAGGGAAGGGATCCTACGAGCAGTACTTC
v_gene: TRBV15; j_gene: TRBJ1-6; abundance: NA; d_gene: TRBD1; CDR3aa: CATSRGTGYSPLHF; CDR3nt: TGTGCCACCAGCAGAGGGACAGGGTATTCACCCCTCCACTTT
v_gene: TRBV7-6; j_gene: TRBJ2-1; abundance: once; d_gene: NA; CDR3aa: CASSPSDGRDEQFF; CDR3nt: TGTGCCAGCAGCCCATCAGACGGGCGCGATGAGCAGTTCTTC
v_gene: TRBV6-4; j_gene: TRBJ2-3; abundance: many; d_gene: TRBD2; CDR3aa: CASSPGLAGGGDTQYF; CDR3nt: TGTGCCAGCAGTCCGGGACTAGCGGGGGGCGGAGATACGCAGTATTTT
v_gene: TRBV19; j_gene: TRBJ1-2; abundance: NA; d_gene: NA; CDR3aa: CATGTGPRYGYTF; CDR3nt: TGTGCCACCGGAACGGGGCCTCGTTATGGCTACACCTTC
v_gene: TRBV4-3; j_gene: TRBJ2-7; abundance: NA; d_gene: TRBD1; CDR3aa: CASSQEGDRRYEQYF; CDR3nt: TGCGCCAGCAGCCAAGAAGGGGACAGGCGCTACGAGCAGTACTTC
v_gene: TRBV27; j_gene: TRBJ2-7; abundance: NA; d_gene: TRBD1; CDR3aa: CASSPWTGAYEQYF; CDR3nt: TGTGCCAGCAGTCCGTGGACAGGGGCCTACGAGCAGTACTTC
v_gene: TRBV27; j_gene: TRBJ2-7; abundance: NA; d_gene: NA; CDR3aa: CASSLPGRGYEQYF; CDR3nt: TGTGCCAGCAGTTTACCGGGACGGGGCTACGAGCAGTACTTC
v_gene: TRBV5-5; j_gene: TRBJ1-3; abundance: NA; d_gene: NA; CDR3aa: CASSSRNTGYQGNTIYF; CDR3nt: TGTGCCAGCAGCTCGCGGAACACAGGGTATCAAGGAAACACCATATATTTT
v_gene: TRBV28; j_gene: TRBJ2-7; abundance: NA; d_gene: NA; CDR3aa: CASLSGSELSFSYEQYF; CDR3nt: TGTGCCAGCCTCTCGGGTTCGGAGCTCTCCTTTTCCTACGAGCAGTACTTC
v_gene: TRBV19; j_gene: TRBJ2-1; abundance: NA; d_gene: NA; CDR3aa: CASTPRRYSYNEQFF; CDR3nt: TGTGCCAGTACCCCAAGACGGTACTCCTACAATGAGCAGTTCTTC
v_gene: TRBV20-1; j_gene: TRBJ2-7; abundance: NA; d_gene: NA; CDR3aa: CSASQATKQYF; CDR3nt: TGCAGTGCTAGTCAGGCGACGAAACAGTACTTC
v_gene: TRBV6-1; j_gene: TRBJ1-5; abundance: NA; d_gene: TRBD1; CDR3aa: CATKQGSNQPQHF; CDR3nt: TGTGCCACCAAACAGGGGAGCAATCAGCCCCAGCATTTT
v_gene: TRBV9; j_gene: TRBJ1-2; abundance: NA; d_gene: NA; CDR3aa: CASSEELTAYGYTF; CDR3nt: TGTGCCAGCAGCGAGGAGTTGACAGCCTATGGCTACACCTTC
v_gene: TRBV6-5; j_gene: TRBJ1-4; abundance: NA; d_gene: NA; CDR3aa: CASSYSKGEKLFF; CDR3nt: TGTGCCAGCAGTTACTCCAAGGGGGAAAAACTGTTTTTT
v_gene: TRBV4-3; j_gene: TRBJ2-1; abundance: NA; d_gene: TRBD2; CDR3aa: CASSPGLAGRSSYNEQFF; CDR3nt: TGCGCCAGCAGCCCGGGACTAGCGGGACGGAGCTCCTACAATGAGCAGTTCTTC
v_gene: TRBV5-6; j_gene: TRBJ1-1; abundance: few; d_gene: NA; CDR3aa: CASSLAGGGTEAFF; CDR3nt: TGTGCCAGCAGCTTGGCCGGAGGGGGCACTGAAGCTTTCTTT
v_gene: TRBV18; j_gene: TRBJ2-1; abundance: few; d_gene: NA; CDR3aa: CASSPILGETERNEQFF; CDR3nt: TGTGCCAGCTCACCAATTCTGGGCGAAACGGAGCGCAATGAGCAGTTCTTC
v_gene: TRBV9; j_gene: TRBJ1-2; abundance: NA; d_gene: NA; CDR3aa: CASSVDNSRGAYGYTF; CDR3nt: TGTGCCAGCAGCGTAGATAACAGCCGGGGGGCTTATGGCTACACCTTC
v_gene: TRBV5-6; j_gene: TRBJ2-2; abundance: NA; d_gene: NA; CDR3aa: CASSLYPGELFF; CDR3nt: TGTGCCAGCAGCTTGTATCCCGGGGAGCTGTTTTTT
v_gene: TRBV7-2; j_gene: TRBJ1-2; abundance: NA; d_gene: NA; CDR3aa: CASSPDSWNYGYTF; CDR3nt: TGTGCCAGCAGCCCGGACAGTTGGAACTATGGCTACACCTTC
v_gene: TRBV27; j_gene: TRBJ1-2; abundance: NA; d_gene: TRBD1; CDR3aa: CASSLQTGVGYTF; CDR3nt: TGTGCCAGCAGTTTACAGACAGGGGTCGGCTACACCTTC
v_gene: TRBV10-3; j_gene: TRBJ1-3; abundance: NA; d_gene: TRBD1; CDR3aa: CAISDDRGAYSGNTIYF; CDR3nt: TGTGCCATCAGCGACGACAGGGGGGCCTACTCTGGAAACACCATATATTTT
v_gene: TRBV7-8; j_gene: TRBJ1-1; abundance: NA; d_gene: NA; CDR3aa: CASSAKQGGGRGNTEAFF; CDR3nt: TGTGCCAGCAGCGCCAAGCAGGGCGGGGGCAGAGGGAACACTGAAGCTTTCTTT
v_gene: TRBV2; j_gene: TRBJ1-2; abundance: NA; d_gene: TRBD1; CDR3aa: CASSERDRAYGYTF; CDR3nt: TGTGCCAGCAGTGAAAGGGACAGGGCCTATGGCTACACCTTC
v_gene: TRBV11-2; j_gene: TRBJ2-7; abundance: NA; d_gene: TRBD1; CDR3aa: CASSYGQGGLYEQYF; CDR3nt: TGTGCCAGCAGCTACGGACAGGGAGGACTCTACGAGCAGTACTTC
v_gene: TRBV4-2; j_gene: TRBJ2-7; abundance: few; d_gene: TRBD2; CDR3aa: CASSQDETSGSYEQYF; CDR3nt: TGTGCCAGCAGCCAAGATGAGACTAGCGGGAGCTACGAGCAGTACTTC
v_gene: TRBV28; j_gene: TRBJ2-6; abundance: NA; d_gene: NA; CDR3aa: CASSTRTAPSSGANVLTF; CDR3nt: TGTGCCAGCAGTACAAGGACGGCCCCCTCCTCTGGGGCCAACGTCCTGACTTTC
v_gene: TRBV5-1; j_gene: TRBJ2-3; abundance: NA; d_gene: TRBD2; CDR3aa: CASSGGTSGPLWVSTDTQYF; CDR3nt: TGCGCCAGCAGCGGAGGGACTAGCGGGCCCCTGTGGGTCAGCACAGATACGCAGTATTTT
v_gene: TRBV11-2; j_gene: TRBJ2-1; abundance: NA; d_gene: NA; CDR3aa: CASSRAELYNEQFF; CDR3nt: TGTGCCAGCAGCCGAGCGGAACTATACAATGAGCAGTTCTTC
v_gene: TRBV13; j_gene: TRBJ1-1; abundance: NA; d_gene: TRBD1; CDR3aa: CASSPLATGVTEAFF; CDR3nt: TGTGCCAGCAGCCCCCTAGCGACAGGGGTCACTGAAGCTTTCTTT
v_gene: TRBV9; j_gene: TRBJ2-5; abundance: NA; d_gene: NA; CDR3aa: CASSVGWGPETQYF; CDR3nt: TGTGCCAGCAGCGTAGGTTGGGGGCCGGAGACCCAGTACTTC
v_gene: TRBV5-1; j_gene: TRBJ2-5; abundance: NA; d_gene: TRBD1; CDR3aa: CASSGGTGIRETQYF; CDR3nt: TGCGCCAGCAGCGGGGGGACAGGGATAAGGGAGACCCAGTACTTC
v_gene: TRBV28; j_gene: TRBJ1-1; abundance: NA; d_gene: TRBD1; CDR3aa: CASSSNRQGAKGTEAFF; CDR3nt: TGTGCCAGCAGTTCGAACCGACAGGGGGCCAAAGGCACTGAAGCTTTCTTT
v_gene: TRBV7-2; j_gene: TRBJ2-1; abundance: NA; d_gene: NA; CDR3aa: CASSRGPPGFF; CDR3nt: TGTGCCAGCAGCAGGGGACCACCCGGGTTCTTC
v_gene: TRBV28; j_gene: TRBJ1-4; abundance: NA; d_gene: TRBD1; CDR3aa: CASSSTGTGASDEKLFF; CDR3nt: TGTGCCAGCAGTTCAACCGGGACAGGGGCTTCGGATGAAAAACTGTTTTTT
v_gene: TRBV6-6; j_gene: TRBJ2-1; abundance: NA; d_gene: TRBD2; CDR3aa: CASMGGRRGDEQFF; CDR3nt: TGTGCCAGCATGGGCGGGAGGAGGGGGGATGAGCAGTTCTTC
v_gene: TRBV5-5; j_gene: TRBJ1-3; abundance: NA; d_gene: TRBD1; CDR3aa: CASSLRGRNSGNTIYF; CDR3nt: TGTGCCAGCAGCTTGAGGGGGCGCAACTCTGGAAACACCATATATTTT
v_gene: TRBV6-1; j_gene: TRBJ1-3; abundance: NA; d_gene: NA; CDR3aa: CASSGLEQGGNTIYF; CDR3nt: TGTGCCAGCAGTGGACTAGAACAGGGTGGAAACACCATATATTTT
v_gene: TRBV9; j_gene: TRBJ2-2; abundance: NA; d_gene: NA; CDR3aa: CASSVRSEPWAGELFF; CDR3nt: TGTGCCAGCAGCGTTAGATCAGAACCATGGGCTGGGGAGCTGTTTTTT
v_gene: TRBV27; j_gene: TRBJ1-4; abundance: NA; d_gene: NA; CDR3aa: CASGSGGLYNEKLFF; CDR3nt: TGTGCCAGCGGCTCGGGCGGGCTTTATAATGAAAAACTGTTTTTT
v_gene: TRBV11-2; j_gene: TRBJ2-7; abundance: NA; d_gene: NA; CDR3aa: CASSSWAGDEQYF; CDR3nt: TGTGCCAGCAGCTCCTGGGCAGGGGACGAGCAGTACTTC
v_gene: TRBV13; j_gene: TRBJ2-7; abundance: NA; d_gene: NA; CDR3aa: CASSPAGLNTYEQYF; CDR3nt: TGTGCCAGCAGCCCCGCGGGACTGAATACCTACGAGCAGTACTTC
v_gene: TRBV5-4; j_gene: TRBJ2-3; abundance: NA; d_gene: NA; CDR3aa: CASGALTDTQYF; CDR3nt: TGTGCCAGCGGGGCCCTCACAGATACGCAGTATTTT
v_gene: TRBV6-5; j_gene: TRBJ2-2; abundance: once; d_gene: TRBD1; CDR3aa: CASSYVRQGDTGELFF; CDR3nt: TGTGCCAGCAGTTACGTGAGACAGGGTGACACCGGGGAGCTGTTTTTT
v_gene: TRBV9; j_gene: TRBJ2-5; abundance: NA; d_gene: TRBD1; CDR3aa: CASSVAGTEQETQYF; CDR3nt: TGTGCCAGCAGCGTAGCTGGGACAGAACAAGAGACCCAGTACTTC
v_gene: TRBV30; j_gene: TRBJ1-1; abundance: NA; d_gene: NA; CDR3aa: CAWSVSGGTEAFF; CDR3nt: TGTGCCTGGAGTGTATCGGGGGGGACTGAAGCTTTCTTT
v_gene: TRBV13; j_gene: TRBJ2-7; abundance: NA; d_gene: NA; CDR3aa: CASSPPGLTYEQYF; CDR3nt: TGTGCCAGCAGCCCCCCGGGGCTTACCTACGAGCAGTACTTC
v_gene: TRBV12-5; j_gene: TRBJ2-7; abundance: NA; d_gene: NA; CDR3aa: CASGPHSREQYF; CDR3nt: TGTGCTAGTGGCCCACATTCTCGCGAGCAGTACTTC
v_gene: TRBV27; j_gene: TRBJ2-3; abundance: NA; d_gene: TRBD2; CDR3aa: CASSSPSGSKDTQYF; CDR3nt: TGTGCCAGCAGTTCCCCTAGCGGGAGTAAGGATACGCAGTATTTT
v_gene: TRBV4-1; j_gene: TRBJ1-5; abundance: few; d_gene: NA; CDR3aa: CASSQRLRGFPQHF; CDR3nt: TGCGCCAGCAGCCAAAGGTTGCGCGGGTTTCCCCAGCATTTT